These 5 T cell receptor beta chains were all obtained from the same sample, sequenced in a study of blood T cell repertoires in COVID-19. The data were produced by immunoSEQ multiplex PCR, yet TCRdb's version contains in-frame clones alone and is incomplete. The sample consists of over 200,000 clones, more than 75% of them appearing once. The specimen sequenced was peripheral blood. These receptors originate from a man in his forties or fifties with active or convalescent COVID-19.

V is TRBV24-1 and J is TRBJ1-2; 7 bases line up with TRBD1. After removal of 4 bases from V and 4 bases from J, the junction contained 11 bases not matched to a gene. The CDR3 totals 16 residues. CDR1 KGHDR and CDR2 SFDVKD come from the germline V gene. The CDR3 protein is CATSDPGHRGAYGYTF. The CDR3 DNA reads TGTGCCACCAGTGACCCCGGGCACAGGGGTGCCTATGGCTACACCTTC.

The chain recombines TRBV19 with TRBJ1-6, with D hard to call. The CDR3 is 12 amino acids. Germline V gene lookup returns CDR1 LNHDA and CDR2 SQIVND (reference sequence). Trimming removed 10 bases at V and 3 bases at J, with 7 bases between. The CDR3 DNA is TGTGCCACGGGGTTCTATAATTCACCCCTCCACTTT. Translation gives CATGFYNSPLHF.

To note about this clone: Additional DNA sequences in this sample encode the identical CDR3. The rearrangement uses TRBV11-2 and TRBJ2-7; 12 nucleotides align to TRBD1. Germline lookup yields CDR1 SGHAT and CDR2 FQNNGV. The CDR3 has 14 residues. Trimming removed 4 bases from V and 4 bases from J; junction bases left unmatched: 2. The CDR3 DNA sequence: TGTGCCAGCAGCTGGGGACAGGGGGCGTACGAGCAGTACTTC. Protein product: CASSWGQGAYEQYF.

The rearrangement uses TRBV27 and TRBJ2-1; TRBD2 might be the D (6 bases). V dropped 6 bases and J dropped 4 bases, with 16 bases sitting between them. Germline CDR1 is MNHEY and CDR2 is SMNVEV (reference sequence). The CDR3 runs 15 residues. In nucleotides, the CDR3 is TGTGCCAGCAGCGACACTAGCCCGCTATACAATGAGCAGTTCTTC. Protein sequence: CASSDTSPLYNEQFF.

This clone was recorded a few times. The V call is TRBV28, the J call TRBJ1-2; 8 nucleotides line up with TRBD1. Losses at the gene ends were 6 bases for V and 6 bases for J; bases not matched to a gene: 9. The CDR3 length is 14 residues. CDR1 and CDR2 from the germline V gene are MDHEN and SYDVKM. The CDR3 reads CASRETGGTNGYTF. CDR3 in DNA: TGTGCCAGCAGGGAAACAGGGGGTACGAATGGCTACACCTTC.